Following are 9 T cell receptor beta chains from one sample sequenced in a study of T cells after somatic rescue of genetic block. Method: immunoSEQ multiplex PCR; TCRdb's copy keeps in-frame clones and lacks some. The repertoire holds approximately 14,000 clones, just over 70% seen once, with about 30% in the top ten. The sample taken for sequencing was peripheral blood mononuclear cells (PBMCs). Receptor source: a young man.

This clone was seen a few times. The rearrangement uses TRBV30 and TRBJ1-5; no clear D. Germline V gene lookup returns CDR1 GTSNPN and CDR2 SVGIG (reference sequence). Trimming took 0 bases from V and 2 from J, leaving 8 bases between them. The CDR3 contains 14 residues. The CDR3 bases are TGTGCCTGGAGTGTAATTATGGGCAATCAGCCCCAGCATTTT. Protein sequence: CAWSVIMGNQPQHF.

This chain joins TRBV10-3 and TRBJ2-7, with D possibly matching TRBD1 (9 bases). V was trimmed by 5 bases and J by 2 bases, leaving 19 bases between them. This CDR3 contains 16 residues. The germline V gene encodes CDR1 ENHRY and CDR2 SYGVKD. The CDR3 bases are TGTGCCATCAGTCGGGGGGGGACAGGGAATCCCTACGAGCAGTACTTC. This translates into CAISRGGTGNPYEQYF.

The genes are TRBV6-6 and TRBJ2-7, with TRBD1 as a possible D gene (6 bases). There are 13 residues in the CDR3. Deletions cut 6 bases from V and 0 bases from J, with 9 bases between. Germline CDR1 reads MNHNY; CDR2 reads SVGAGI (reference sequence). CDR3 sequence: CASSSQGSYEQYF. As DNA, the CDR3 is TGTGCCAGCAGCTCACAGGGCTCCTACGAGCAGTACTTC.

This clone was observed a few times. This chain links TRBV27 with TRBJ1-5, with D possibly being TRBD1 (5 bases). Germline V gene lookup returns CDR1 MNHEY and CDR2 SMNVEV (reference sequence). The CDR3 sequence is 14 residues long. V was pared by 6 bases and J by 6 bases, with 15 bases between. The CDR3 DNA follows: TGTGCCAGCAGCCTAGCAGGGAAGGGTCAGCCCCAGCATTTT. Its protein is CASSLAGKGQPQHF.

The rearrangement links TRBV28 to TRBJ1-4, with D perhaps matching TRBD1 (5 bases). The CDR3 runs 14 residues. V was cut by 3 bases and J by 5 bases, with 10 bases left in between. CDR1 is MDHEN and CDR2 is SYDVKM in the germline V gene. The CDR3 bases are TGTGCCAGCAGTTTTCCCCAGGGAAATGAAAAACTGTTTTTT. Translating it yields CASSFPQGNEKLFF.

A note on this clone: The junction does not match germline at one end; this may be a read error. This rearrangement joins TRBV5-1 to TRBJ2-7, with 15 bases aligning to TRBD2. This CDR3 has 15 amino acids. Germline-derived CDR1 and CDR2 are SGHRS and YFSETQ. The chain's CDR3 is CASSGGLAGGYEQCF. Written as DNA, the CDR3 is TGCGCCAGCAGCGGCGGACTAGCGGGAGGGTACGAGCAGTGCTTC.

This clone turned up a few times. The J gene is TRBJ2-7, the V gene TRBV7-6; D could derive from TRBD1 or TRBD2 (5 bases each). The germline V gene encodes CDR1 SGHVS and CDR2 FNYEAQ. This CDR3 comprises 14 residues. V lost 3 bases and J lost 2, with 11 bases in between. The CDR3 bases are TGTGCCAGCAGCTTCCGGGACCGTCCCTACGAGCAGTACTTC. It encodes CASSFRDRPYEQYF. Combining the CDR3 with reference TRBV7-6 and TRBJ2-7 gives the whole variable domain GAGVSQSPRYKVTKRGQDVALRCDPISGHVSLYWYRQALGQGPEFLTYFNYEAQQDKSGLPNDRFSAERPEGSISTLTIQRTEQRDSAMYRCASSFRDRPYEQYFGPGTRLTVT.

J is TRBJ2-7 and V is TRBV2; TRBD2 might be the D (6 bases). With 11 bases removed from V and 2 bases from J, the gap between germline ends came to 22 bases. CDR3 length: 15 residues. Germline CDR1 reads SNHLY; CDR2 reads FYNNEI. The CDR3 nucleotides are TGTGCCGCGGGGCGGAGACTTTTTTCAACCTACGAGCAGTACTTC. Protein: CAAGRRLFSTYEQYF.

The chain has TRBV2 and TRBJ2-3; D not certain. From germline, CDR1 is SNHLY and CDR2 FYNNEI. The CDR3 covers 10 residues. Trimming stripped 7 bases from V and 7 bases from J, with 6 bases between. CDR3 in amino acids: CASKAYTQYF. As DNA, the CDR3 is TGTGCCAGCAAGGCCTATACGCAGTATTTT.